Listed below are T cell receptor beta chains from one sample, sequenced in a study of response to subunit inactivated influenza vaccine. One entry per CDR3 protein results from TCRdb running MiXCR on the RT-PCR reads. The sample lists some 520,000 distinct CDR3 sequences; about 15% were seen once. Source: CD4+ T cells sorted from PBMCs, taken about 24 months after vaccination. The receptors derive from a man between 50 and 69 years old who received an inactivated influenza vaccine. Both conserved end residues are trimmed from each CDR3. The listing skips clone size in some rows; elsewhere it reads once, few, many or a size class.

size: few
V: TRBV6-1
J: TRBJ2-2
CDR3: ASSSRFRGENTGELF

size: few
V: TRBV9
J: TRBJ1-6
CDR3: ASSVELEGSYNSPLH

size: few
V: TRBV29-1
J: TRBJ2-5
CDR3: SVDAGGGETQY

size: few
V: TRBV15
J: TRBJ1-2
CDR3: ATSRGGTVYGYT

size: few
V: TRBV10-3
J: TRBJ2-3
CDR3: AIGFSGTSGVDTQY

size: NA
V: TRBV5-1
J: TRBJ2-3
CDR3: ASSLETSRGVDTQY

size: few
V: TRBV6-1
J: TRBJ2-4
CDR3: ASRDLLAKNIQY

size: NA
V: TRBV6-2/TRBV6-3
J: TRBJ2-6
CDR3: ASSWDSGANVLT

size: few
V: TRBV6-1
J: TRBJ2-2
CDR3: ASNYLRGTGELF

size: few
V: TRBV5-5
J: TRBJ2-7
CDR3: ASSFDRGRSHEQY

size: few
V: TRBV18
J: TRBJ2-1
CDR3: ASSPQGSNEQF

size: many
V: TRBV6-5
J: TRBJ1-3
CDR3: ASSYGAGSGNTIY

size: few
V: TRBV2
J: TRBJ2-3
CDR3: ASSSPPGGRASDTQY

size: many
V: TRBV3-1
J: TRBJ2-3
CDR3: ASSQPRGTQY

size: NA
V: TRBV20-1
J: TRBJ2-5
CDR3: SAQVNRGNLQETQY

size: many
V: TRBV12-3/TRBV12-4
J: TRBJ2-7
CDR3: ASSRQAGYEQY

size: once
V: TRBV29-1
J: TRBJ1-1
CDR3: SGQGGNTEAF

size: few
V: TRBV9
J: TRBJ2-1
CDR3: ASSVEVSHHLNEQF

size: few
V: TRBV20-1
J: TRBJ2-3
CDR3: SAERDGTDTQY

size: NA
V: TRBV5-1
J: TRBJ1-1
CDR3: ASSEGGSNTEAF

size: few
V: TRBV12-3/TRBV12-4
J: TRBJ2-1
CDR3: ASSLSGTGGFDEQF

size: NA
V: TRBV7-9
J: TRBJ2-1
CDR3: ASSLAQGEEQF

size: NA
V: TRBV2
J: TRBJ1-6
CDR3: ASRVTGDYNSPLH

size: NA
V: TRBV28
J: TRBJ2-1
CDR3: ASRSGVAEQF

size: few
V: TRBV3-1
J: TRBJ2-1
CDR3: ASSLQVAGGDEQF

size: many
V: TRBV20-1
J: TRBJ1-3
CDR3: SARDPTGLGNTIY

size: few
V: TRBV6-5
J: TRBJ1-2
CDR3: ASSYSHRGRRDYGYT

size: NA
V: TRBV14
J: TRBJ1-1
CDR3: ASSLGTGLTAF

size: NA
V: TRBV21-1
J: TRBJ2-2
CDR3: ASSKEGSSGSLYLNTGELF

size: NA
V: TRBV30
J: TRBJ2-3
CDR3: AWCGKNTDTQY

size: few
V: TRBV6-4
J: TRBJ2-3
CDR3: ASSKDPGVADTQY

size: few
V: TRBV4-1
J: TRBJ2-3
CDR3: ASSQGHLGPRTDTQY

size: NA
V: TRBV10-3
J: TRBJ1-4
CDR3: ATKGQGDEKLF

size: many
V: TRBV5-1
J: TRBJ2-1
CDR3: ASSLTGTYRNEQF

size: few
V: TRBV7-9
J: TRBJ1-2
CDR3: ASSDRSANYGYT

size: few
V: TRBV3-1
J: TRBJ1-1
CDR3: ASSSYRDTEAF

size: NA
V: TRBV4-1
J: TRBJ2-1
CDR3: ASSPVSSQGGNNEQF

size: NA
V: TRBV10-2
J: TRBJ2-6
CDR3: ASSTSGPDFFSGANVLT

size: many
V: TRBV2
J: TRBJ2-1
CDR3: ASSVGSGGSNEQF

size: NA
V: TRBV28
J: TRBJ2-7
CDR3: ASSRSRQGAYEQY

size: NA
V: TRBV20-1
J: TRBJ2-1
CDR3: SASRSGASGEQF

size: NA
V: TRBV3-1
J: TRBJ1-1
CDR3: ASSRGQNTEAF

size: NA
V: TRBV12-3/TRBV12-4
J: TRBJ2-4
CDR3: ASTTSFSWTGAIQY